These 17 T cell receptor beta chains were sequenced from one sample in a study of T cells in Graves' hyperthyroidism and ophthalmopathy. What was amplified from RNA transcripts were TCR beta CDR3 regions. An initial round of RT-PCR targeting the TCR CDR3 relied on the HTBI primer set. TCRdb re-called the multiplex PCR reads through MiXCR, storing one row per CDR3 protein. This sample has nearly 750,000 distinct CDR3 sequences, with around a third found just once. Sample: blood. The receptors here all came from a woman between 40 and 55 years old with Graves' hyperthyroidism.

In its sample, this clonotype was seen a few times. The chain joins TRBV20-1 to TRBJ2-3, with D uncertain. Germline CDR1 and CDR2: DFQATT and SNEGSKA (reference sequence). The CDR3 is 13 residues long. The ends were cut back, 1 base at V and 6 bases at J, with 11 bases in the middle. CDR3: CSARGPGSDTQYF. The CDR3 region has the DNA TGCAGTGCTAGAGGCCCAGGTAGCGATACGCAGTATTTT.

This clonotype was seen only a few times. The chain links TRBV28 to TRBJ2-2; D may be TRBD1 or TRBD2 (5 bases each). CDR1 is MDHEN, CDR2 SYDVKM, per germline. The CDR3 is made up of 15 amino acids. Trimming stripped 4 bases from V and 0 bases from J, with 9 bases between. CDR3 loop: CASSYTGPNTGELFF. The CDR3 bases are TGTGCCAGCAGTTACACGGGGCCGAACACCGGGGAGCTGTTTTTT.

The sample holds one count of this clonotype. The V gene is TRBV7-2, the J gene TRBJ2-7; D tentatively reads TRBD1 or TRBD2 (5 bases each). Trimming cost V 6 bases and J 2 bases, with 20 bases left between them. This CDR3 contains 16 residues. CDR1 is SGHTA, CDR2 FQGNSA, per germline. The CDR3 spells CASSYRFRDGTYEQYF. CDR3 sequence (DNA): TGTGCCAGCAGTTACCGTTTCCGGGACGGGACCTACGAGCAGTACTTC.

The genes are TRBV7-9 and TRBJ1-1, with D possibly matching TRBD1 (5 bases). Deletions cut 4 bases from V and 11 bases from J, with 11 bases between. CDR1 and CDR2 from the germline V gene are SEHNR and FQNEAQ (reference sequence). This CDR3 has 11 amino acids. The CDR3 spells CASSSAGAAFF. The CDR3 DNA is TGTGCCAGCAGCTCGGCCGGGGCCGCTTTCTTT.

This clonotype was counted ten times or more. The chain couples TRBV19 to TRBJ1-2; a possible D gene is TRBD1 (5 bases). CDR1 LNHDA and CDR2 SQIVND come from the germline V gene (reference sequence). CDR3 length equals 15 residues. V was cut by 3 bases and J by 9 bases, with 20 bases left in between. CDR3 region: CASSIRPAGPDSYTF. In nucleotides, the CDR3 is TGTGCCAGTAGTATCCGCCCCGCGGGCCCGGACAGCTACACCTTC.

This rearrangement joins TRBV5-4 to TRBJ2-7, with 8 nucleotides matching TRBD2. Per germline, CDR1 SGHNT and CDR2 YYREEE (reference sequence). The V gene end was trimmed by 6 bases and the J gene end by 5 bases; junction bases not matched to a gene: 7. This CDR3 has 13 residues. The CDR3 DNA reads TGTGCCAGCAAGACGGGGGGGCTTAACGAGCAGTACTTC. It codes for CASKTGGLNEQYF.

The sample holds a few counts of this clonotype. The gene calls are TRBV5-6 and TRBJ2-7, with 7 bases identical to TRBD1. Unmatched junction bases numbered 21, after V lost 3 bases and J lost 3 bases. Germline values: CDR1 SGHDT, CDR2 YYEEEE. The CDR3 runs 19 residues. This chain's CDR3 is CASSSNRGVDRGQRYEQYF. The CDR3 DNA sequence: TGTGCCAGCAGCTCTAACAGGGGTGTAGATAGGGGACAACGCTACGAGCAGTACTTC. Together with reference TRBV5-6 and TRBJ2-7, the CDR3 gives the full variable domain: DAGVTQSPTHLIKTRGQQVTLRCSPKSGHDTVSWYQQALGQGPQFIFQYYEEEERQRGNFPDRFSGHQFPNYSSELNVNALLLGDSALYLCASSSNRGVDRGQRYEQYFGPGTRLTVT.

This clonotype came up a few times. The chain combines TRBV19 with TRBJ1-1; TRBD1 aligns across 7 bases. Germline V gene sequence: CDR1 LNHDA, CDR2 SQIVND (reference sequence). CDR3 length: 14 residues. The V gene end was trimmed by 5 bases and the J gene end by 1 base; junction bases not matched to a gene: 4. This CDR3 is CASSPGGTNTEAFF. As DNA, the CDR3 is TGTGCCAGTAGTCCAGGGGGGACGAACACTGAAGCTTTCTTT.

This clonotype was observed at least ten times. J is TRBJ1-1 and V is TRBV7-8; D remains ambiguous. CDR1 and CDR2 from the germline V gene are SGHVS and FQNEAQ. Trimming pared 5 bases from V and 7 bases from J, leaving 14 bases between. This CDR3 is 13 amino acids long. The CDR3 DNA reads TGTGCCAGCAGCCTCCTCAGAGGGCTTGAAGCTTTCTTT. As protein: CASSLLRGLEAFF.

This clonotype was counted many times. This rearrangement joins TRBV19 to TRBJ1-3; 8 nucleotides align to TRBD1. The germline V gene has CDR1 LNHDA and CDR2 SQIVND (reference sequence). V dropped 6 bases and J dropped 4; count of bases not matched to a gene: 5. The CDR3 runs 14 residues. CDR3 sequence reads: CASRRGQGGNTIYF. The CDR3 DNA follows: TGTGCCAGTAGACGAGGACAGGGAGGAAACACCATATATTTT.

The chain couples TRBV10-3 to TRBJ2-2; 8 bases line up with TRBD1. The junction had 1 base not matched to a gene; V was cut back by 9 bases and J by 4 bases. The CDR3 runs to 12 residues. Germline lookup yields CDR1 ENHRY and CDR2 SYGVKD. The CDR3 DNA sequence: TGTGCCATAACAGGGGGCACCGGGGAGCTGTTTTTT. Protein: CAITGGTGELFF.

The sample holds a few counts of this clonotype. V and J are TRBV6-6 and TRBJ1-5, with D unclear. The germline V and J ends were trimmed by 8 bases and 0 bases, with 11 bases remaining between them. This CDR3 comprises 14 residues. CDR1 and CDR2 (germline): MNHNY, SVGAGI (reference sequence). This CDR3 reads CASQGSYSNQPQHF. The CDR3 DNA is TGTGCCAGCCAAGGCAGCTATAGCAATCAGCCCCAGCATTTT.

This clonotype appeared a few times. This chain links TRBV2 with TRBJ2-5, with 9 bases aligning to TRBD2. This CDR3 has 15 residues. J was trimmed by 3 bases and V by 3 bases; bases with no gene match: 5. Germline V gene sequence: CDR1 SNHLY, CDR2 FYNNEI. CDR3: CASSDGAGGKETQYF. The DNA for the CDR3 is TGTGCCAGCAGTGATGGAGCGGGGGGTAAAGAGACCCAGTACTTC.

This clonotype was seen ten or more times. The gene calls are TRBV2 and TRBJ2-7; 7 bases are shared with TRBD1. There are 16 residues in the CDR3. Trimming took 0 bases from V and 3 from J; bases not matched to a gene: 8. The germline CDR1 and CDR2 sequences are SNHLY and FYNNEI. The CDR3 nucleotides are TGTGCCAGCAGTGAAGCGGGTGTGGGGACAGACTACGAGCAGTACTTC. It encodes CASSEAGVGTDYEQYF.

This clonotype was picked up a small number of times. The J gene is TRBJ1-2, the V gene TRBV5-6; 9 positions agree with TRBD1. J lost 8 bases, V lost 7 bases, and 21 bases had no gene match. Per the germline V gene, CDR1 is SGHDT and CDR2 is YYEEEE. The CDR3 covers 17 residues. The CDR3 DNA is TGTGCCAGCGCCGGCAAAACAGGGGGCGCGAGGTGGAGCGGCTACACCTTC. This gives the protein CASAGKTGGARWSGYTF.

This clonotype was counted many times. The V and J genes are TRBV7-9 and TRBJ1-1, with TRBD1 matching 7 bases. The V segment lost 6 bases and the J segment 2 bases; nucleotides outside the gene matches: 6. The CDR3 is 14 residues long. Germline CDR1 reads SEHNR; CDR2 reads FQNEAQ (reference sequence). The CDR3, as DNA: TGTGCCAGCAGTGAAGGGACAGTCAACACTGAAGCTTTCTTT. Its translation is CASSEGTVNTEAFF.

The chain combines TRBV29-1 with TRBJ2-7, with 9 bases that match TRBD1. From germline, CDR1 is SQVTM and CDR2 ANQGSEA. CDR3 length equals 12 residues. J lost 1 base, V lost 8 bases, and 3 bases had no gene match. The CDR3 DNA reads as TGCAGCATTGGGACAGGGTCCTACGAGCAGTACTTC. It is translated as CSIGTGSYEQYF.